A selection of T cell receptor beta chains follows, all from one sample in a study of shared clonotypes between healthy human individuals. The protocol was immunoSEQ multiplex PCR, while the TCRdb copy is restricted to in-frame clones and leaves out a portion. The table lists about 2 million clones, approximately 94% of them singletons. Specimen: naive CD8+ T cells sorted from blood. These receptors originate from a man between 18 and 35 years old in good health. CDR3s include the opening cysteine and the closing phenylalanine or tryptophan. A D gene is named only where the DNA matches it firmly. Expanded clones are given a class, and other clones once, few, many or no size at all.

TRBV2	-	TRBJ1-2	-	CASTETANYGYTF	TGTGCCAGTACTGAGACCGCCAACTATGGCTACACCTTC
TRBV27	-	TRBJ2-1	TRBD1	CASSPTGGGSYNEQFF	TGTGCCAGCAGTCCGACAGGGGGCGGGTCCTACAATGAGCAGTTCTTC
TRBV28	-	TRBJ1-5	TRBD1	CASSLGPGQLNQPQHF	TGTGCCAGCAGCCTCGGTCCGGGACAGCTAAATCAGCCCCAGCATTTT
TRBV7-9	-	TRBJ2-1	-	CASSSTAEGTQSYNEQFF	TGTGCCAGCAGCTCGACGGCAGAGGGGACCCAGTCCTACAATGAGCAGTTCTTC
TRBV30	-	TRBJ2-7	TRBD1	CAWSYQGQGHTYEQYF	TGTGCCTGGAGTTACCAAGGACAGGGGCATACCTACGAGCAGTACTTC
TRBV5-1	-	TRBJ1-1	-	CASSLDIGENTEAFF	TGCGCCAGCAGCTTGGATATAGGGGAGAACACTGAAGCTTTCTTT
TRBV29-1	-	TRBJ2-7	TRBD2	CSVEEGTSGIYEQYF	TGCAGCGTTGAAGAGGGTACTAGCGGGATCTACGAGCAGTACTTC
TRBV4-1	-	TRBJ2-7	-	CASSPQGWGTYEQYF	TGCGCCAGCAGCCCGCAGGGTTGGGGGACCTACGAGCAGTACTTC
TRBV6-5	-	TRBJ1-1	TRBD1	CASSYLTGDEAFF	TGTGCCAGCAGTTACTTGACAGGGGATGAAGCTTTCTTT
TRBV11-2	-	TRBJ2-5	-	CASSFLTEQETQYF	TGTGCCAGCAGCTTTTTAACCGAGCAAGAGACCCAGTACTTC
TRBV14	-	TRBJ2-7	TRBD2	CASSQVSGLSYEQYF	TGTGCCAGCAGCCAAGTTAGCGGGCTCTCCTACGAGCAGTACTTC
TRBV9	-	TRBJ2-2	TRBD1	CASSVVRTGWAGELFF	TGTGCCAGCAGCGTAGTTAGGACAGGGTGGGCCGGGGAGCTGTTTTTT
TRBV27	-	TRBJ2-2	TRBD2	CASNLLAVGVGNTGELFF	TGTGCCAGCAACCTCCTAGCGGTGGGGGTAGGGAACACCGGGGAGCTGTTTTTT
TRBV7-7	-	TRBJ2-2	-	CASSLSETGELFF	TGTGCTAGCAGCTTATCCGAAACCGGGGAGCTGTTTTTT
TRBV2	-	TRBJ1-1	-	CASSEWHRNTEAFF	TGTGCCAGCAGTGAATGGCACAGGAACACTGAAGCCTTCTTT
TRBV7-8	-	TRBJ1-6	-	CASNYGENSPLHF	TGTGCCAGCAATTACGGTGAGAATTCACCCCTCCACTTT
TRBV5-8	-	TRBJ2-5	-	CASNQGRGETQYF	TGTGCCAGCAACCAGGGCCGGGGAGAGACCCAGTACTTC
TRBV7-8	-	TRBJ2-7	-	CASSLDRSYEQYF	TGTGCCAGCAGCTTGGACCGATCCTACGAGCAGTACTTC
TRBV19	-	TRBJ2-7	TRBD2	CASSIGETSVTYEQYF	TGTGCCAGTAGTATAGGCGAGACTAGCGTTACCTACGAGCAGTACTTC
TRBV6-6	-	TRBJ1-2	TRBD1	CASSPTGTGTYGYTF	TGTGCCAGCAGCCCCACCGGGACAGGGACCTATGGCTACACCTTC
TRBV16	-	TRBJ2-1	-	CASSQLDEQFF	TGTGCCAGCAGCCAATTGGACGAGCAGTTCTTC
TRBV7-8	-	TRBJ2-2	-	CASSLAYTGAGELFF	TGTGCCAGCAGCTTAGCGTATACTGGGGCCGGGGAGCTGTTTTTT
TRBV11-2	once	TRBJ1-4	TRBD1	CASSRTGEKLFF	TGTGCCAGCAGCAGGACAGGGGAAAAACTGTTTTTT
TRBV4-1	-	TRBJ2-7	-	CASSQRQSTKGYEQYF	TGCGCCAGCAGCCAAAGGCAGTCTACTAAAGGGTACGAGCAGTACTTC
TRBV27	-	TRBJ1-5	-	CASSFQGNQPQHF	TGTGCCAGCAGTTTCCAGGGAAATCAGCCCCAGCATTTT
TRBV2	-	TRBJ1-6	TRBD1	CASDSGQNLNNSPLHF	TGTGCCAGCGATTCGGGACAGAACTTGAATAATTCACCCCTCCACTTT
TRBV11-2	-	TRBJ2-7	-	CASSLYVSYEQYF	TGTGCCAGCAGCTTATATGTCAGCTACGAGCAGTACTTC
TRBV19	once	TRBJ2-7	-	CASSIRETYEQYF	TGTGCCAGTAGTATACGGGAAACCTACGAGCAGTACTTC
TRBV6-1	-	TRBJ1-2	-	CASSGLDRRLDYGYTF	TGTGCCAGCAGTGGCCTAGACAGGCGGTTGGACTATGGCTACACCTTC
TRBV27	-	TRBJ1-5	-	CASSLVGSNQPQHF	TGTGCCAGCAGTTTGGTAGGTAGCAATCAGCCCCAGCATTTT
TRBV6-1	-	TRBJ2-7	-	CASSELGFYEQYF	TGTGCCAGCAGTGAATTAGGTTTCTACGAGCAGTACTTC
TRBV5-1	-	TRBJ2-2	-	CASSPLTGELFF	TGCGCCAGCAGCCCCTTGACCGGGGAGCTGTTTTTT
TRBV4-2	once	TRBJ2-7	TRBD2	CASSQDRGGGDYEQYF	TGTGCCAGCAGCCAAGATCGCGGCGGGGGGGACTACGAGCAGTACTTC
TRBV4-2	once	TRBJ1-1	-	CASSQEGDPNTEAFF	TGTGCCAGCAGCCAAGAGGGAGATCCGAACACTGAAGCTTTCTTT
TRBV7-9	-	TRBJ2-5	-	CASSLGVETQYF	TGTGCCAGCAGCTTAGGTGTCGAGACCCAGTACTTC
TRBV14	-	TRBJ2-2	-	CASSHRLANTGELFF	TGTGCCAGCAGCCACCGTCTTGCTAACACCGGGGAGCTGTTTTTT
TRBV29-1	-	TRBJ2-5	-	CSVPDSETQYF	TGCAGCGTCCCGGACTCGGAGACCCAGTACTTC
TRBV5-6	-	TRBJ2-1	-	CASSLEAANNEQFF	TGTGCCAGCAGCTTGGAGGCGGCGAACAATGAGCAGTTCTTC